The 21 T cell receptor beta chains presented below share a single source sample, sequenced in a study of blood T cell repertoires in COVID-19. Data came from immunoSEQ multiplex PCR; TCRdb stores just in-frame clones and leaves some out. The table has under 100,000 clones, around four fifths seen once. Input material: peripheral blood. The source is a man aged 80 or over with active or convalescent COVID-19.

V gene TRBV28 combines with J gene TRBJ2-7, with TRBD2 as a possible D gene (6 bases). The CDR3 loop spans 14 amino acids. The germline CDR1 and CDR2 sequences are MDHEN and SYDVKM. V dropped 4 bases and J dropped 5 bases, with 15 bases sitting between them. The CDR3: CASSSTLTRDEQYV. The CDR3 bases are TGTGCCAGCAGTTCGACGTTGACTAGGGACGAGCAGTACGTC.

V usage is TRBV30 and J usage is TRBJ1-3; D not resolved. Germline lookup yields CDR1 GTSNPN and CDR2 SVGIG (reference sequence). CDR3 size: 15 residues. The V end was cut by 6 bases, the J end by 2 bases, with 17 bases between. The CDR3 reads CACEEGPTTGNTIYF. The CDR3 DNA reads TGTGCCTGTGAGGAGGGCCCGACAACTGGAAACACCATATATTTT.

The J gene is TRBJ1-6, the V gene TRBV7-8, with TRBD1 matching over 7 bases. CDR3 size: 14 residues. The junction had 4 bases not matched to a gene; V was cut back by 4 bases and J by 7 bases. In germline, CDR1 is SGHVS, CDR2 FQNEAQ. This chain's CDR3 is CASSSTGYNSPLHF. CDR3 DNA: TGTGCCAGCAGCTCGACAGGGTACAATTCACCCCTCCACTTT.

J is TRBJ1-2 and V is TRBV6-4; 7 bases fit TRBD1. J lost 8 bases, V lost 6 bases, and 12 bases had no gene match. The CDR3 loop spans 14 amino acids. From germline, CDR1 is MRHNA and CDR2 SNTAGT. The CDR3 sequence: CASRNDRAVGGYTF. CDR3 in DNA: TGTGCCAGCAGGAACGACAGGGCGGTCGGGGGCTACACCTTC.

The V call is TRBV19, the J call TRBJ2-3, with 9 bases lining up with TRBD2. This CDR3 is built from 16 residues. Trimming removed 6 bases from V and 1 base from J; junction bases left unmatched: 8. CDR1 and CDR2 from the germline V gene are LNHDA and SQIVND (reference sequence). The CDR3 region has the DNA TGTGCCAGTAGACATCTAGCGGGGAGTCGCACAGATACGCAGTATTTT. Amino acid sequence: CASRHLAGSRTDTQYF.

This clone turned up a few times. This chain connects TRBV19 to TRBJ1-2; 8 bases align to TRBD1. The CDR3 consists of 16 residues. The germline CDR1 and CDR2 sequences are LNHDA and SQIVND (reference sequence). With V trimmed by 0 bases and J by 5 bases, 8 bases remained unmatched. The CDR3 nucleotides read TGTGCCAGTAGTATAGATGGTGGACAGGGATTTTATGGCTACACCTTC. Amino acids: CASSIDGGQGFYGYTF.

The DNA for the CDR3 is TGTGCCAGCAGTTTATCGAGGGGGGGGTATGGCTACACCTTC. Amino acids: CASSLSRGGYGYTF. The chain carries TRBV27 and TRBJ1-2, with D possibly being TRBD1 (6 bases). In germline, CDR1 is MNHEY, CDR2 SMNVEV (reference sequence). V gave up 0 bases and J gave up 5 bases, with 10 bases separating them. The CDR3 runs 14 residues.

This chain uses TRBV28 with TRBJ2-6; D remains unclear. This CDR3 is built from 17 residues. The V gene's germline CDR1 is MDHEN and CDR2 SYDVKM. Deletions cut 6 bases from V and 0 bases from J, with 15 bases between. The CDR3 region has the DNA TGTGCCAGCAGAGCACCCAACGGGTACTCTGGGGCCAACGTCCTGACTTTC. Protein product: CASRAPNGYSGANVLTF.

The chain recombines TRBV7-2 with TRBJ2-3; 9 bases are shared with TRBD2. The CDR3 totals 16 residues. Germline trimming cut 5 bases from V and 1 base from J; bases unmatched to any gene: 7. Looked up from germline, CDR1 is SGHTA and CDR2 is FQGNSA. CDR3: CASSGRRTSGTDTQYF. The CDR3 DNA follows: TGTGCCAGCAGCGGCCGGAGGACTAGCGGCACAGATACGCAGTATTTT.

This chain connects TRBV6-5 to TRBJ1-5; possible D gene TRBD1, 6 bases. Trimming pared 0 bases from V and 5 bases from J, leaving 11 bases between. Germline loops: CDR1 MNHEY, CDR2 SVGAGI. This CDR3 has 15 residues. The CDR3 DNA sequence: TGTGCCAGCAGTTACTCGGACAGTCGCCATCAGCCCCAGCATTTT. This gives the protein CASSYSDSRHQPQHF.

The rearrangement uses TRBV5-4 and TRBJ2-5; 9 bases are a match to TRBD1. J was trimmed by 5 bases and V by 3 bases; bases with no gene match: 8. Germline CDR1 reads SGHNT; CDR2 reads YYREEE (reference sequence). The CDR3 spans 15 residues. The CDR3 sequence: CASSSLTGGEETQYF. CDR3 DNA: TGTGCCAGCAGCTCCCTGACAGGGGGTGAGGAGACCCAGTACTTC.

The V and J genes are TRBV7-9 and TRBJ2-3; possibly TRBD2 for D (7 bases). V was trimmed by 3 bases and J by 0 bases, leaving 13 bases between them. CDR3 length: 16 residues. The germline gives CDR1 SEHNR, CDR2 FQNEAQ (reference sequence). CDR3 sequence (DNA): TGTGCCAGCAGCTTCGGCGGGGGCACTAGCACAGATACGCAGTATTTT. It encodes CASSFGGGTSTDTQYF. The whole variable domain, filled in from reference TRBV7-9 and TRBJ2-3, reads DTGVSQNPRHKITKRGQNVTFRCDPISEHNRLYWYRQTLGQGPEFLTYFQNEAQLEKSRLLSDRFSAERPKGSFSTLEIQRTEQGDSAMYLCASSFGGGTSTDTQYFGPGTRLTVL.

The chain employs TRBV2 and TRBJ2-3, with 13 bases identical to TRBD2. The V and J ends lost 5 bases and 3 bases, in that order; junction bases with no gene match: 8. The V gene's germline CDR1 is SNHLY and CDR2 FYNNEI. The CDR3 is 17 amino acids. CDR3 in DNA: TGTGCCAGCAGTCCTCGGACTAGCGGGAGAGGGACAGATACGCAGTATTTT. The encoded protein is CASSPRTSGRGTDTQYF. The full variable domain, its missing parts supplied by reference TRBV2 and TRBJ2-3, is EPEVTQTPSHQVTQMGQEVILRCVPISNHLYFYWYRQILGQKVEFLVSFYNNEISEKSEIFDDQFSVERPDGSNFTLKIRSTKLEDSAMYFCASSPRTSGRGTDTQYFGPGTRLTVL.

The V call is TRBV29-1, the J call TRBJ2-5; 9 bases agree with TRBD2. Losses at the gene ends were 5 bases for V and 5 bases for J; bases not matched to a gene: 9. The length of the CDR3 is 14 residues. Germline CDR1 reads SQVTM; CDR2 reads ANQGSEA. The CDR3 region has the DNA TGCAGCGTTCTTAGGGGCGGGGGGGGTGAGACCCAGTACTTC. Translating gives CSVLRGGGGETQYF.

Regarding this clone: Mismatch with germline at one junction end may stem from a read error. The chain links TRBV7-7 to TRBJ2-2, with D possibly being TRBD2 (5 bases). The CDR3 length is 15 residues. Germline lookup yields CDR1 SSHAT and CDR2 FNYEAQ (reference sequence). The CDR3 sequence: CASSSDSDRAGELFF. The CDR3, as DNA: TGTGCTAGCAGCTCGGACTCAGATCGGGCCGGGGAGCTGTTTTTT.

The CDR3: CASTRTGGGGNTIYF. The CDR3 DNA follows: TGTGCCAGCACCAGAACAGGGGGCGGTGGAAACACCATATATTTT. The chain couples TRBV28 to TRBJ1-3; 9 bases are shared with TRBD1. CDR1 is MDHEN, CDR2 SYDVKM, per germline. This CDR3 comprises 15 residues. V lost 7 bases, J lost 3 bases, and 7 bases stayed unmatched.

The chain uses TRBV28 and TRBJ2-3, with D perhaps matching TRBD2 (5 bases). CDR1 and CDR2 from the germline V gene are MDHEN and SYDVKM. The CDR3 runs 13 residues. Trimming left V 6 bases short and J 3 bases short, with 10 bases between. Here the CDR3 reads CASRRGLTDTQYF. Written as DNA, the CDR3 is TGTGCCAGCAGACGCGGACTGACAGATACGCAGTATTTT.

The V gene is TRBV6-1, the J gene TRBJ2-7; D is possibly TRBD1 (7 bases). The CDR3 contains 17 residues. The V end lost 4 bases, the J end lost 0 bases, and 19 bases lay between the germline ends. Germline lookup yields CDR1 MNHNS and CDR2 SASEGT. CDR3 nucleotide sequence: TGTGCCAGCAGTGTTGTAGGAGGGGGCTTTAACTCCTACGAGCAGTACGTC. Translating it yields CASSVVGGGFNSYEQYV.

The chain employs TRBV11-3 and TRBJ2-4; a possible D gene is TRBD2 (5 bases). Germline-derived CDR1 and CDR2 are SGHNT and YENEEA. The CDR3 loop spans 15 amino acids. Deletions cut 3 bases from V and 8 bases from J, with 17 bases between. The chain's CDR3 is CASSFGSRAADIQYF. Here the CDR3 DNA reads TGTGCCAGCAGCTTTGGGTCAAGAGCGGCGGACATTCAGTACTTC.

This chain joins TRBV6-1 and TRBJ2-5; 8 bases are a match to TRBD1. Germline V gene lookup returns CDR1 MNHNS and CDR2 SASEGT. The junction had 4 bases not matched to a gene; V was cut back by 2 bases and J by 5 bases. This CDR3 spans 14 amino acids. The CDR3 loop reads CASSERQGAETQYF. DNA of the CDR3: TGTGCCAGCAGTGAACGCCAGGGGGCCGAGACCCAGTACTTC.

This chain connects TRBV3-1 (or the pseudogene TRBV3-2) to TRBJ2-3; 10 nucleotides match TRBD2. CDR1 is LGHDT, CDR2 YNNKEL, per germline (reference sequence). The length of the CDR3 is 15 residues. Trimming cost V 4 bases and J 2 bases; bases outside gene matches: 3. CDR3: CASSLSGGYTDTQYF. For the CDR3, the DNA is TGTGCCAGCAGCCTTAGCGGGGGGTACACAGATACGCAGTATTTT.